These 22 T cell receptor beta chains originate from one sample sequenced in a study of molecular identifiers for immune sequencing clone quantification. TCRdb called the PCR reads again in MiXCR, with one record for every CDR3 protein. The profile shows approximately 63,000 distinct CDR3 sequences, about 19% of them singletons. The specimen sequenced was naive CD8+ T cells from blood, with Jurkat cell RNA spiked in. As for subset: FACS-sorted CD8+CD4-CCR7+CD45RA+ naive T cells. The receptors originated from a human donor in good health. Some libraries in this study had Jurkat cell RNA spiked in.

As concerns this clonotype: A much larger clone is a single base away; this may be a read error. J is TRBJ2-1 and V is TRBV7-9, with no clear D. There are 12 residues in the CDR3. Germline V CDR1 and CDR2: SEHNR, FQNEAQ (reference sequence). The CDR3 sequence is CASSLASYERFF. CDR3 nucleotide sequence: TGTGCCAGCAGCTTAGCTAGCTATGAGCGGTTCTTC. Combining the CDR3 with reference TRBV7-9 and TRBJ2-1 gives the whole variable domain DTGVSQNPRHKITKRGQNVTFRCDPISEHNRLYWYRQTLGQGPEFLTYFQNEAQLEKSRLLSDRFSAERPKGSFSTLEIQRTEQGDSAMYLCASSLASYERFFGPGTRLTVL.

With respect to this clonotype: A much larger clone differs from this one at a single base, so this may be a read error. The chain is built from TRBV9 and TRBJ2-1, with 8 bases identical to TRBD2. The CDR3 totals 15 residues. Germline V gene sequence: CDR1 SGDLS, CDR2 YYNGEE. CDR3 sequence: CASNPAGAGYNERFF. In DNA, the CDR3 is TGTGCCAGCAACCCAGCGGGAGCCGGTTACAATGAGCGGTTCTTC.

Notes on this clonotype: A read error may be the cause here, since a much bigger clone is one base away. For the CDR3, the DNA is TGTGCCAGCAAGTTGCTCCTAACCGGCACTGAAGCTTTCTTT. Protein sequence: CASKLLLTGTEAFF. The chain employs TRBV27 and TRBJ1-1; D not resolved. V was clipped by 7 bases and J by 4 bases, with 16 bases between them. The germline CDR1 and CDR2 sequences are MNHEY and SMNVEV (reference sequence). The length of the CDR3 is 14 residues.

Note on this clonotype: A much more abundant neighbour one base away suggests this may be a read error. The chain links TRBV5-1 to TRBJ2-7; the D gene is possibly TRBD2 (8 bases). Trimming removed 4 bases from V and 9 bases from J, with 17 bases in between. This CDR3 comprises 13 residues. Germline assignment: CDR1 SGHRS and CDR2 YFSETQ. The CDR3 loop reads CASSPTGAGGQYF. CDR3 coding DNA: TGCGCCAGCAGCCCCACAGGGGCGGGGGGGCAGTACTTC.

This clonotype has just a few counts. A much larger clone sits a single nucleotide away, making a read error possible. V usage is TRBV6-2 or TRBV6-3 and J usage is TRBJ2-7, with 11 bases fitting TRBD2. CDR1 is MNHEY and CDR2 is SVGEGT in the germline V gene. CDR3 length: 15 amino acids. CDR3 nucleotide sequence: TGTGCCTGCAGGGTGGGACTAGCGGAGAATTACGAGCAGTACTTC. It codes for CACRVGLAENYEQYF.

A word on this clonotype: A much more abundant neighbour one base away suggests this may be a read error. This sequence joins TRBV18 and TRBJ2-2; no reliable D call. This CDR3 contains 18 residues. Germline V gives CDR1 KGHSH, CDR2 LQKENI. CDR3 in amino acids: CASSPLSSEDPNAGELFF. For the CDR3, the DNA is TGTGCCAGCTCACCATTGTCGTCCGAGGATCCGAACGCCGGGGAGCTGTTTTTT.

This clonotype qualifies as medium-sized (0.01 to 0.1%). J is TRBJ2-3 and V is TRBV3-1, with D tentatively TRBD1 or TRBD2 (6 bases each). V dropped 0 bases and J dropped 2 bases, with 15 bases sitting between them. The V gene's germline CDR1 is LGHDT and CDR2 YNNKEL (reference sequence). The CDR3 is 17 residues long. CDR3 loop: CASSQDRGRLTTDTQYF. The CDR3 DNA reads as TGTGCCAGCAGCCAAGATCGGGGGCGGTTAACCACAGATACGCAGTATTTT.

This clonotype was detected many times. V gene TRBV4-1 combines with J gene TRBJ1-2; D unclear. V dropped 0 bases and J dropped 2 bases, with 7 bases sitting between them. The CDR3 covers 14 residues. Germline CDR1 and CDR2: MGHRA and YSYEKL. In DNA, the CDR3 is TGCGCCAGCAGCCAAGATCGCTGGAACTATGGCTACACCTTC. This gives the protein CASSQDRWNYGYTF.

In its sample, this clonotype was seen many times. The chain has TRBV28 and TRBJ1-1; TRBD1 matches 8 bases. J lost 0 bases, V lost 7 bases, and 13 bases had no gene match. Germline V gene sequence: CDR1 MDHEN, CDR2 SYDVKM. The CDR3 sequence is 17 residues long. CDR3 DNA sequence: TGTGCCAGCACCCTCAGGGGGACAGGCAACATGAACACTGAAGCTTTCTTT. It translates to CASTLRGTGNMNTEAFF. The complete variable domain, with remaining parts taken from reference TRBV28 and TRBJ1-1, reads DVKVTQSSRYLVKRTGEKVFLECVQDMDHENMFWYRQDPGLGLRLIYFSYDVKMKEKGDIPEGYSVSREKKERFSLILESASTNQTSMYLCASTLRGTGNMNTEAFFGQGTRLTVV.

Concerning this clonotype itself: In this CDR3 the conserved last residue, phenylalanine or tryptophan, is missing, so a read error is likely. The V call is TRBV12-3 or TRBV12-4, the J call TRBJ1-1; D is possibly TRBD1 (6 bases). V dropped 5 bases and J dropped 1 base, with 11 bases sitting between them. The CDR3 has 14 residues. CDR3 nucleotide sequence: TGTGCCAGCAGTCAAAAGGGACAGAACACTGAAGCTTTCCTT. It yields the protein CASSQKGQNTEAFL.

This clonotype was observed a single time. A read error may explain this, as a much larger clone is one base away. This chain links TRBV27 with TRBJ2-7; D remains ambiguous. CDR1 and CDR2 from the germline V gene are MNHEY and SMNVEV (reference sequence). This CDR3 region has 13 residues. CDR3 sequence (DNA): TGTGTCAGCAGAACCGGGCCACCCTACGAGCAGTACTTC. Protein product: CVSRTGPPYEQYF.

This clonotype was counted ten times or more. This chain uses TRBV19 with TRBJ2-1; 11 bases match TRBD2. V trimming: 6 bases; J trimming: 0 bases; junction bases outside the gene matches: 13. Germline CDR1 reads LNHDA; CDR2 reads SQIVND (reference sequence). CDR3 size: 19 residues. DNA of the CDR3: TGTGCCAGTAGGAGCCTACGGACTAGCGGGCCTAGCTCCTACAATGAGCAGTTCTTC. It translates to CASRSLRTSGPSSYNEQFF. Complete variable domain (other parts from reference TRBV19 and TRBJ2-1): DGGITQSPKYLFRKEGQNVTLSCEQNLNHDAMYWYRQDPGQGLRLIYYSQIVNDFQKGDIAEGYSVSREKKESFPLTVTSAQKNPTAFYLCASRSLRTSGPSSYNEQFFGPGTRLTVL.

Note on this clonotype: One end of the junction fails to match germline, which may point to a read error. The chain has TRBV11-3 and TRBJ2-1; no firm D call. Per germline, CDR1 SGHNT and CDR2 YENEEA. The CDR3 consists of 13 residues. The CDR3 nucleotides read TGTGCCAGCAGCTCCCCGACCTACAATGAGCGGTTCTTC. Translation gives CASSSPTYNERFF.

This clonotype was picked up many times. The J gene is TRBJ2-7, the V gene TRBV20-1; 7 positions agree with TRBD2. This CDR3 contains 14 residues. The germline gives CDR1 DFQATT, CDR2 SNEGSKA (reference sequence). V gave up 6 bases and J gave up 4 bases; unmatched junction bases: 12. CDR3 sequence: CSATEAGARYEQYF. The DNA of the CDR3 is TGCAGTGCCACGGAGGCGGGAGCGAGGTACGAGCAGTACTTC.

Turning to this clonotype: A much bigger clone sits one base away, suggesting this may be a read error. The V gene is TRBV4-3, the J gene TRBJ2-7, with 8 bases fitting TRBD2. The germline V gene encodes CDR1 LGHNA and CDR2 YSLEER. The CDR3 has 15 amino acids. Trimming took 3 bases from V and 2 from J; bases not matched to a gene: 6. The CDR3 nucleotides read TGCGCCAGCAGCCATGAGGCTAGCGGGCCCTACGAGCAGTACTTC. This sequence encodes CASSHEASGPYEQYF.

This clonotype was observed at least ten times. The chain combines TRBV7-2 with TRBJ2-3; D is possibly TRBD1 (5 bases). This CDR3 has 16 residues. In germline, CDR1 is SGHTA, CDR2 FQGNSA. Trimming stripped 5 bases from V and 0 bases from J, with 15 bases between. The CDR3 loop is CASSPQTVTSTDTQYF. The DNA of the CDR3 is TGTGCCAGCAGCCCCCAGACAGTTACTAGCACAGATACGCAGTATTTT.

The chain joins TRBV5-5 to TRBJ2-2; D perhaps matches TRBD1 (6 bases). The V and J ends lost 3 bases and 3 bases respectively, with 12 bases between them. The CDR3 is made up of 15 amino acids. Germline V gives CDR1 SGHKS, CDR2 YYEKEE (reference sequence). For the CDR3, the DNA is TGTGCCAGCAGCTCGGGACAACGAGACACCGGGGAGCTGTTTTTT. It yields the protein CASSSGQRDTGELFF.

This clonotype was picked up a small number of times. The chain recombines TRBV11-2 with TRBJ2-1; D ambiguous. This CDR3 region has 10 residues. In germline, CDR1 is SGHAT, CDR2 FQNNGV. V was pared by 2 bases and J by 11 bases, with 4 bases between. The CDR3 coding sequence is TGTGCCAGCAGCTTATCTCAGCAGTTCTTC. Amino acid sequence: CASSLSQQFF.

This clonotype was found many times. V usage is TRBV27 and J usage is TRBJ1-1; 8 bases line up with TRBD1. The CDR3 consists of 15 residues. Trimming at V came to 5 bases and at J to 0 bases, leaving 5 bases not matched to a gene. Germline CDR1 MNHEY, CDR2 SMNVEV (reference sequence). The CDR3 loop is CASSPLTGVNTEAFF. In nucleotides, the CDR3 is TGTGCCAGCAGTCCCCTGACAGGGGTGAACACTGAAGCTTTCTTT.

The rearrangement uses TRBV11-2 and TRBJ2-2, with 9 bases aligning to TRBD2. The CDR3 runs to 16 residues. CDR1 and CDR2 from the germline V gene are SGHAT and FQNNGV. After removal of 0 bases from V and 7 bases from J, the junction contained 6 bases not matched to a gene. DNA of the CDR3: TGTGCCAGCAGCTTAGACGTAGCGGGAGAGAGCGGGGAGCTGTTTTTT. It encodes CASSLDVAGESGELFF.

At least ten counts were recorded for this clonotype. The CDR3 bases are TGTGCCAGCAGCTCTGGACTGAACACTGAAGCTTTCTTT. Translating it yields CASSSGLNTEAFF. V is TRBV7-2 and J is TRBJ1-1, with no clear D. Trimming pared 4 bases from V and 0 bases from J, leaving 6 bases between. CDR3 length: 13 residues. Germline V gene sequence: CDR1 SGHTA, CDR2 FQGNSA.

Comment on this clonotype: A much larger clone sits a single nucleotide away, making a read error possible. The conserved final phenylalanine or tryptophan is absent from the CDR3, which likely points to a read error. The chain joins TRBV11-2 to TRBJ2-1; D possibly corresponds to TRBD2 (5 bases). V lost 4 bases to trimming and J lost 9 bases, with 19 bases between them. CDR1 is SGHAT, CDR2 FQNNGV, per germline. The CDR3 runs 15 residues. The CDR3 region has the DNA TGTGCCAGCAGCTCCGGACGGACGGGAATCTCTGAGCAGTTCTCC. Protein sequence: CASSSGRTGISEQFS.